This T cell receptor (beta chain) is drawn from a study of siplizumab effects on memory and regulatory T cells. Study-level points and caveats: Significantly reduced by siplizumab was the cumulative frequency of alloreactive sequences, namely those traceable to unstimulated CD4+ memory cells. Whether the proliferating Tregs (from siplizumab cultures) were suppressive was not confirmed. Apparently key alloresponse contributors, naive T cells also seemed more diverse than memory cells. Mappable alloreactive CD4+ clones averaged approximately 69% Treg-derived with siplizumab versus approximately 25% in controls.

Some clones are missing from TCRdb's copy, which holds only in-frame ones; the method was immunoSEQ multiplex PCR. The data show over 95,000 clones, with 85% to 95% seen just once and over 0.15% held by the top ten. The J segment lost 8 bases and the V segment lost 4 bases, leaving 13 bases of the junction unmatched. The CDR3 spans 15 residues. Germline V CDR1 and CDR2: SGHTA, FQGTGA. As to this clone: Its antigen is unknown.

The sample was non-Treg CD4+ T cells sorted from blood. The receptor's source is a human donor in good health. The rearrangement joins TRBV7-3 to TRBJ1-2, with TRBD1 matching 7 bases. CDR3 sequence reads: CASSYPGTAAEGYTF. The CDR3 region has the DNA TGTGCCAGCAGCTACCCCGGGACAGCCGCGGAGGGCTACACCTTC.